This T cell receptor (beta chain) is drawn from a study of neoadjuvant nivolumab and ipilimumab in lung cancer. Whole-study results and caveats: Only a small number of samples underwent TCR sequencing.

Of note for this clone: Its antigen is unidentified. The junction shows a germline mismatch at one end, possibly a read error.

Profiled with immunoSEQ multiplex PCR; TCRdb holds only in-frame clones, not every one. The sample comprises roughly 23,000 clones, approximately 86% of which are singletons, and under 30% rests with the top ten. The sequencing used peripheral blood, collected before neoadjuvant nivolumab, alone or with ipilimumab. This clonotype was sampled from an adult with non-small cell lung cancer.

The CDR3 DNA reads TGTGCCTGGATTCACGGACTAGCGGTAGAGGCCCAGTACTTC. This codes for CAWIHGLAVEAQYF. This chain uses TRBV30 with TRBJ2-5; the match to TRBD2 covers 10 bases. Looked up from germline, CDR1 is GTSNPN and CDR2 is SVGIG (reference sequence). This CDR3 comprises 14 residues. The whole variable domain, remainder taken from reference TRBV30 and TRBJ2-5, is SQTIHQWPATLVQPVGSPLSLECTVEGTSNPNLYWYRQAAGRGLQLLFYSVGIGQISSEVPQNLSASRPQDRQFILSSKKLLLSDSGFYLCAWIHGLAVEAQYFGPGTRLLVL.